A selection of T cell receptor beta chains follows, all from one sample in a study of T cell changes during pregnancy in multiple sclerosis. This table comes from immunoSEQ multiplex PCR, and its TCRdb copy is limited to in-frame clones, with some not included. The sample shows about 64,000 clones, 80% to 95% of them seen only once. The material was peripheral blood, obtained in the second trimester of pregnancy. The receptors were gathered from a female donor with multiple sclerosis, enrolled in a pregnancy study. CDR3s include the opening cysteine and the closing phenylalanine or tryptophan. Fields, in order: clone size, D gene, V gene, J gene, CDR3 DNA, CDR3 protein. The D gene is left open where the match is weak. Clone size, where shown, is once, few, many, or a class for clones that have expanded.

-	TRBD1	TRBV5-1	TRBJ2-2	TGCGCCAGCAGCTTGGTAGGGGGCGGCACCGGGGAGCTGTTTTTT	CASSLVGGGTGELFF
-	TRBD2	TRBV28	TRBJ2-2	TGTGCCAGCAGTTTAGCGACTAGCGTGGGAACCGGGGAGCTGTTTTTT	CASSLATSVGTGELFF
-	TRBD1	TRBV2	TRBJ2-5	TGTGCCAGCTGTCAGGGGGCGGTGAAGACCCAGTACTTC	CASCQGAVKTQYF
-	-	TRBV7-9	TRBJ1-2	TGTGCCAGCAGCTCCGGGGGGGGCTCCCTCTATGGCTACACCTTC	CASSSGGGSLYGYTF
few	TRBD2	TRBV5-5	TRBJ2-7	TGTGCCAGCAGCTTATCCAAGACTAGCTATGACTACGAGCAGTACTTC	CASSLSKTSYDYEQYF
once	TRBD1	TRBV5-4	TRBJ2-7	TGTGCCAGCAGCTTGGGGGGACAGTACGAGCAGTACTTC	CASSLGGQYEQYF
once	TRBD1	TRBV7-3	TRBJ1-1	TGTGCCAGCAGCCAGACAGGGAAACATCCTGAAGCTTTCTTT	CASSQTGKHPEAFF
-	-	TRBV5-6	TRBJ2-1	TGTGCCAGCAGCCGCCCCGCAGGATACAATGAGCAGTTCTTC	CASSRPAGYNEQFF
-	-	TRBV13	TRBJ2-1	TGTGCCAGCAGCTTAAACCAGAAGCGACGGGACAATGAGCAGTTCTTC	CASSLNQKRRDNEQFF
-	-	TRBV19	TRBJ1-5	TGTGCCAGTAGTATGGCATCATGGCAGCCCCAGCATTTT	CASSMASWQPQHF
-	-	TRBV18	TRBJ2-2	TGTGCCAGCTCACCCGTTCTAGCGTCGAACACCGGGGAGCTGTTTTTT	CASSPVLASNTGELFF
few	-	TRBV10-1	TRBJ2-7	TGCGCCAGCAGTGAGGGAACAGACGAAGCCTACGAGCAGTACTTC	CASSEGTDEAYEQYF
-	TRBD1	TRBV10-3	TRBJ2-6	TGTGCCGCAACAGGGGGGCGGGGATCGACAACTGGGGCCAACGTCCTGACTTTC	CAATGGRGSTTGANVLTF
-	TRBD2	TRBV7-3	TRBJ2-1	TGTGCCAGCAGTCCTAGCGGGGAGGGGTACAATGAGCAGTTCTTC	CASSPSGEGYNEQFF
-	-	TRBV18	TRBJ1-1	TGTGCCAGCTCACCAACCGGGAGGAACACTGAAGCTTTCTTT	CASSPTGRNTEAFF
-	TRBD1	TRBV5-1	TRBJ2-1	TGCGCCAGCAGCTTGGGGGACAGGGGGAATGAGCAGTTCTTC	CASSLGDRGNEQFF
-	TRBD1	TRBV28	TRBJ1-5	TGTGCCAGCAGCCGACAGGGATTTCGTCAGCCCCAGCATTTT	CASSRQGFRQPQHF
-	TRBD2	TRBV28	TRBJ2-7	TGTGCCAGCAGTACCAGACTAGCGGGAGGCTACGAGCAGTACTTC	CASSTRLAGGYEQYF
-	TRBD1	TRBV7-9	TRBJ1-4	TGTGCCAGCAGCCCCTCCGGGACAGGGGTTGAAAAACTGTTTTTT	CASSPSGTGVEKLFF
-	-	TRBV7-9	TRBJ2-3	TGTGCCAGCAGCTTCCGCGAGATGAGCACAGATACGCAGTATTTT	CASSFREMSTDTQYF
-	TRBD2	TRBV7-2	TRBJ2-7	TGTGCCAGCAGCTTAACGAGCGGGAAGGGGAGCGAGCAGTACTTC	CASSLTSGKGSEQYF
-	TRBD2	TRBV7-2	TRBJ2-5	TGTGCCAGCAGCGGGACCCTAGCGGGAGGGGGCCCGAGCCAAGAGACCCAGTACTTC	CASSGTLAGGGPSQETQYF
-	TRBD1	TRBV18	TRBJ1-4	TGTGCCAGCTCTCCCCCAGGCCAGGGGGTTGAAAAACTGTTTTTT	CASSPPGQGVEKLFF
-	TRBD1	TRBV19	TRBJ2-3	TGTGCCAGTAGTATAAGGGGGCTTAGGAATACGCAGTATTTT	CASSIRGLRNTQYF
-	TRBD1	TRBV5-1	TRBJ1-1	TGCGCCAGCAGCTCGGGACAGGGGTTATCTGAAGCTTTCTTT	CASSSGQGLSEAFF
few	-	TRBV7-9	TRBJ1-4	TGTGCCAGCAGCTTTTCAGCGAATGAAAAACTGTTTTTT	CASSFSANEKLFF
-	TRBD1	TRBV28	TRBJ2-7	TGTGCCAGCAGTACAGGGGCCAGCTACGAGCAGTACTTC	CASSTGASYEQYF
-	-	TRBV28	TRBJ1-1	TGTGCCAGCCCGGTGAACACTGAAGCTTTCTTT	CASPVNTEAFF
-	TRBD1	TRBV29-1	TRBJ2-7	TGCAGCGTCTCCGTCCGGGACAGCTCCTACGAGCAGTACTTC	CSVSVRDSSYEQYF
many	TRBD2	TRBV7-2	TRBJ2-2	TGTGCCAGCAGCTTAGGTCCGGGAGGGAACACCGGGGAGCTGTTTTTT	CASSLGPGGNTGELFF
once	-	TRBV4-3	TRBJ2-1	TGCGCCAGCAGCCAAGATTGGGCTAGCAATTACAATGAGCAGTTCTTC	CASSQDWASNYNEQFF
-	TRBD2	TRBV30	TRBJ2-1	TGTGCCTGGAGTCCGGGACTAGCTTACAATGAGCAGTTCTTC	CAWSPGLAYNEQFF
-	-	TRBV7-2	TRBJ2-1	TGTGCCAGCTCGACTGCCTCCTACAATGAGCAGTTCTTC	CASSTASYNEQFF
-	TRBD1	TRBV2	TRBJ1-2	TGTGCCGCATCAGGGCAGGGGGCGCGAGGCTACACCTTC	CAASGQGARGYTF
-	-	TRBV5-5	TRBJ2-7	TGTGCCAGCAGCCTCGTGGCAGGGACCTACGAGCAGTACTTC	CASSLVAGTYEQYF
-	-	TRBV19	TRBJ2-7	TGTGCCAGTAGTCCCCGACGTGACGGAGACGAGCAGTACTTC	CASSPRRDGDEQYF
-	TRBD1	TRBV11-2	TRBJ1-1	TGTGCCAGCAGCTTGGGACCGGGACAGGGTTTTACTGAAGCTTTCTTT	CASSLGPGQGFTEAFF
once	TRBD2	TRBV7-9	TRBJ2-5	TGTGCCAGCAGCTTAGTTGTAGCGGGACAAGAGACCCAGTACTTC	CASSLVVAGQETQYF
-	-	TRBV19	TRBJ1-1	TGTGCCAGTAGTTCTCCCTCGGGCCAGGGGTCTGAAGCTTTCTTT	CASSSPSGQGSEAFF
-	-	TRBV29-1	TRBJ2-7	TGCAGCGTTGAATTTGGTAGCGGAACCTACGAGCAGTACTTC	CSVEFGSGTYEQYF
-	TRBD1	TRBV30	TRBJ2-6	TGTGCCTTACAGGGGGCATCTGGGGCCAACGTCCTGACTTTC	CALQGASGANVLTF
-	TRBD2	TRBV11-3	TRBJ2-1	TGTGCCAGCAGCTTAGATCCCGCTAGCGGGAGGATATACAATGAGCAGTTCTTC	CASSLDPASGRIYNEQFF
-	TRBD1	TRBV7-2	TRBJ2-7	TGTGCCAGCAGCTTAGCTCCGGGACAGGGGAGCGACGAGCAGTACTTC	CASSLAPGQGSDEQYF
-	-	TRBV9	TRBJ1-4	TGTGCCAGCAGCGTAGGGGGAGGGCACGACGAAAAACTGTTTTTT	CASSVGGGHDEKLFF
-	-	TRBV14	TRBJ1-1	TGTGCCAGCAGCCAAGATGGGGGGATTGAAGCTTTCTTT	CASSQDGGIEAFF
once	TRBD2	TRBV2	TRBJ2-7	TGTGCCAGCAGAGGAATAGCGGGATTACCCGAGCAGTACTTC	CASRGIAGLPEQYF
-	-	TRBV7-2	TRBJ2-7	TGTGCCAGCAGCTCGTTACAGGGCTCCTACGAGCAGTACTTC	CASSSLQGSYEQYF
-	TRBD2	TRBV27	TRBJ2-1	TGTGCCAGCGATGTTGGTGGGAGGGCATACAATGAGCAGTTCTTC	CASDVGGRAYNEQFF
-	TRBD1	TRBV5-1	TRBJ1-1	TGCGCCAGCAGCCCGGGACAGGGGACGAGTGAAGCTTTCTTT	CASSPGQGTSEAFF
-	TRBD2	TRBV10-3	TRBJ2-7	TGTGCCACGGCTGCTGGGACTACTATTTACGAGCAGTACTTC	CATAAGTTIYEQYF
-	-	TRBV4-1	TRBJ2-7	TGCGCCAGCAGCCAAGGCCTTAACAGGCCGTTAACCTACGAGCAGTACTTC	CASSQGLNRPLTYEQYF
-	-	TRBV11-2	TRBJ2-3	TGTGCCAGCAGACCTCGACAGTACACAGATACGCAGTATTTT	CASRPRQYTDTQYF
-	TRBD1	TRBV7-9	TRBJ2-5	TGTGCCAGCAGCAAGGGCACAGGGGCGGAAGAGACCCAGTACTTC	CASSKGTGAEETQYF
-	TRBD1	TRBV13	TRBJ2-7	TGTGCCAGCAGCCAACTAAAAGGACAGGGGTGCGAGCAGTACTTC	CASSQLKGQGCEQYF
-	-	TRBV19	TRBJ2-3	TGTGCCAGTAGTATACAGCGCAGCACAGATACGCAGTATTTT	CASSIQRSTDTQYF
-	TRBD2	TRBV30	TRBJ2-4	TGTGCCTGGAGTGTACCGGGTAGCGGGAGAAACATTCAGTACTTC	CAWSVPGSGRNIQYF